The present T cell receptor (beta chain) was sequenced within a study of CD8+ T cells in alopecia areata. The wider study: Treated patients received severity scores based on the percentage of scalp area affected.

Deletions cut 4 bases from V and 6 bases from J, with 20 bases between. This CDR3 contains 16 residues. The germline V gene has CDR1 SGHNT and CDR2 YYREEE (reference sequence). The treatment was: oral pan-JAK inhibitor, 5-10 mg twice daily. General study results and limits: Lesional tissue from the scalp (especially in alopecia totalis/universalis) showed higher clonality than normal scalp.

It was cDNA, reverse transcribed from extracted RNA, that served as the sequencing template. Clones were read by immunoSEQ multiplex PCR, and TCRdb kept only the in-frame ones, dropping some. The data show some 80,000 clones, about 71% seen once. As concerns this clone: The target antigen is unknown.

V gene TRBV5-4 combines with J gene TRBJ2-1; tentative D call: TRBD2 (6 bases). Sequenced material: CD8+ T cells sorted from blood, taken at week 24, from a patient treated with tofacitinib. This TCR was sampled from a human donor with alopecia areata. The CDR3 loop reads CASSPEGFGPFNEQFF. CDR3 DNA sequence: TGTGCCAGCAGCCCGGAGGGGTTCGGGCCTTTCAATGAGCAGTTCTTC.